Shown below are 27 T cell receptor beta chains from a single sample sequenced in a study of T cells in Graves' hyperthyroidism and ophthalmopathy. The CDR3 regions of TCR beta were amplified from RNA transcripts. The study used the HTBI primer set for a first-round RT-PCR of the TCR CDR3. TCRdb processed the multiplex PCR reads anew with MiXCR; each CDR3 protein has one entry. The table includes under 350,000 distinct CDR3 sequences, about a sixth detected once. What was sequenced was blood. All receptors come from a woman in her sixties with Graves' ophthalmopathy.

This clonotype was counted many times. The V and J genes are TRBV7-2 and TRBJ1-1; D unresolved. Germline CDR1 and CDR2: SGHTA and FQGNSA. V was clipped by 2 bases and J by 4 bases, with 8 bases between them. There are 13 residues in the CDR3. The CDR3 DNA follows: TGTGCCAGCAGCTTACTGCTGGGCACTGAAGCTTTCTTT. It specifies CASSLLLGTEAFF.

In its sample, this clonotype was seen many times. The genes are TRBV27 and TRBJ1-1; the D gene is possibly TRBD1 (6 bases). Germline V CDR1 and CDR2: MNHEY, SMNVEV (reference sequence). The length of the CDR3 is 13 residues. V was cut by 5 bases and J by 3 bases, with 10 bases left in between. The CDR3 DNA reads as TGTGCCAGCAGTACGACAGGCTACACTGAAGCTTTCTTT. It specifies CASSTTGYTEAFF.

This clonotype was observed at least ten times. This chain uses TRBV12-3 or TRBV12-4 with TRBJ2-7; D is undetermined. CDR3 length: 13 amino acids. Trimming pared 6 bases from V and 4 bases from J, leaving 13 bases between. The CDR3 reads CASSRVQIYEQYF. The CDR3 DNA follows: TGTGCCAGCAGCCGAGTTCAGATATACGAGCAGTACTTC.

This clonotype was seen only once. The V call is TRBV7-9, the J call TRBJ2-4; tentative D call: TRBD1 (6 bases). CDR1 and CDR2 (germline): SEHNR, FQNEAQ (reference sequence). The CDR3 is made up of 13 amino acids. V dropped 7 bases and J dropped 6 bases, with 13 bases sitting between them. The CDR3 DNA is TGTGCCAGCACCCCAGGGGTTGGAAACATTCAGTACTTC. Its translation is CASTPGVGNIQYF. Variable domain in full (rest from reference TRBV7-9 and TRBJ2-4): DTGVSQNPRHKITKRGQNVTFRCDPISEHNRLYWYRQTLGQGPEFLTYFQNEAQLEKSRLLSDRFSAERPKGSFSTLEIQRTEQGDSAMYLCASTPGVGNIQYFGAGTRLSVL.

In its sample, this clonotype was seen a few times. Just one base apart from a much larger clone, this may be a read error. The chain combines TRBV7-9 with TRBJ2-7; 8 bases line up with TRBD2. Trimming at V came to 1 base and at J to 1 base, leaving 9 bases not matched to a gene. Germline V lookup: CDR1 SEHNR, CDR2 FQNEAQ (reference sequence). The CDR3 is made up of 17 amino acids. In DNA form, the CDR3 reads TGTGCCAGCAGCTTAGTGTTAGGGGCTAGCGGGTCCTACGAGCAGTACTTC. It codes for CASSLVLGASGSYEQYF.

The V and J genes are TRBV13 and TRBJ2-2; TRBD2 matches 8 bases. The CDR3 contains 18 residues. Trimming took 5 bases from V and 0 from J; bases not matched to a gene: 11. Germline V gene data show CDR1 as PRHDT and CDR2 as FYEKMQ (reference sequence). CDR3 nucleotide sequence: TGTGCCAGCAGCCTCCTTGGACTAGCTCTACCGAACACCGGGGAGCTGTTTTTT. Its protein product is CASSLLGLALPNTGELFF.

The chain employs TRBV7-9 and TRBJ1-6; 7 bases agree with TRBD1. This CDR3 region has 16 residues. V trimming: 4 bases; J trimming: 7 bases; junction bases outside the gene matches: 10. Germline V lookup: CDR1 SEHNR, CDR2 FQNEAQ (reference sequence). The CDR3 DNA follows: TGTGCCAGCAGCTCAACCGGGACAGCCTTAAATTCACCCCTCCACTTT. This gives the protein CASSSTGTALNSPLHF.

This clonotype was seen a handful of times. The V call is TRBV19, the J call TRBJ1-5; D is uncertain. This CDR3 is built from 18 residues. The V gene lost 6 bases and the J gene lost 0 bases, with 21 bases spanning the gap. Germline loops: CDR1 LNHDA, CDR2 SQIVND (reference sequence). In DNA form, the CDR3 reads TGTGCCAGTAGCGATCAACGCGGCCTTCCTTATAGCAATCAGCCCCAGCATTTT. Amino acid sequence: CASSDQRGLPYSNQPQHF. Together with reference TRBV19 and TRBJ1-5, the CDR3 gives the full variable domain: DGGITQSPKYLFRKEGQNVTLSCEQNLNHDAMYWYRQDPGQGLRLIYYSQIVNDFQKGDIAEGYSVSREKKESFPLTVTSAQKNPTAFYLCASSDQRGLPYSNQPQHFGDGTRLSIL.

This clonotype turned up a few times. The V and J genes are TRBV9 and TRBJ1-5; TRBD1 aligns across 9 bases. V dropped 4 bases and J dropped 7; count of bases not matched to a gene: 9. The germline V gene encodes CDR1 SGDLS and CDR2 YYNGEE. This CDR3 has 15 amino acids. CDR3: CASSLGGQGRQPQHF. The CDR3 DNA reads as TGTGCCAGCAGCCTCGGAGGACAGGGGAGGCAGCCCCAGCATTTT. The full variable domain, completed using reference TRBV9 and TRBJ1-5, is DSGVTQTPKHLITATGQRVTLRCSPRSGDLSVYWYQQSLDQGLQFLIQYYNGEERAKGNILERFSAQQFPDLHSELNLSSLELGDSALYFCASSLGGQGRQPQHFGDGTRLSIL.

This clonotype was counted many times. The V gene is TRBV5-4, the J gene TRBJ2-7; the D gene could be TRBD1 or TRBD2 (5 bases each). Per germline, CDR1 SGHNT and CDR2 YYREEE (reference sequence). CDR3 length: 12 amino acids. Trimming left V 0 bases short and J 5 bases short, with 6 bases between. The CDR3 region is CASSLGGDEQYF. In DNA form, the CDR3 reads TGTGCCAGCAGCTTGGGAGGGGACGAGCAGTACTTC.

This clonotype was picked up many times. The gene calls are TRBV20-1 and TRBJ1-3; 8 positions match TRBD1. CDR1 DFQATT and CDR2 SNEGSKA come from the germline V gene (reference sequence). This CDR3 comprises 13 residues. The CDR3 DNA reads TGCAGCCAATTGGACAGGGCTGGAAACACCATATATTTT. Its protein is CSQLDRAGNTIYF.

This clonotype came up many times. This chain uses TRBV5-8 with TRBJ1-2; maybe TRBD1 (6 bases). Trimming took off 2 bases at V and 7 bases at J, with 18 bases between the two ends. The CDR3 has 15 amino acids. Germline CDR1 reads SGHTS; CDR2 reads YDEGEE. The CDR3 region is CASSFSVGGDSGYTF. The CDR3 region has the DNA TGTGCCAGCAGCTTCTCTGTGGGGGGCGACAGTGGCTACACCTTC.

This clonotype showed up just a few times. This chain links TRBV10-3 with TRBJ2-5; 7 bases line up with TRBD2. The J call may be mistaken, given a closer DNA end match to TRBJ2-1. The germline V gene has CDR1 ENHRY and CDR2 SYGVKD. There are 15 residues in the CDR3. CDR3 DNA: TGTGCCATCAGCTTGACGGGTTCAGGACTAGAGACCCAGTTCTTC. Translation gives CAISLTGSGLETQFF.

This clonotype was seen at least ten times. CDR3 protein: CATRVLYSNQPQHF. In DNA, the CDR3 is TGTGCCACCAGGGTGCTCTATAGCAATCAGCCCCAGCATTTT. The J gene is TRBJ1-5, the V gene TRBV7-2, with D perhaps TRBD1 (5 bases). V lost 10 bases to trimming and J lost 0 bases, with 13 bases between them. Germline V gene sequence: CDR1 SGHTA, CDR2 FQGNSA. This CDR3 spans 14 amino acids.

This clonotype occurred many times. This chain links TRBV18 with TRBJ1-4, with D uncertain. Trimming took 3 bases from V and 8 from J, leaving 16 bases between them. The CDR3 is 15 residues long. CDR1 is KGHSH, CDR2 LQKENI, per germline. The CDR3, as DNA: TGTGCCAGCTCACCTTCGGCGGTTCCGGGCGAAAAACTGTTTTTT. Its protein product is CASSPSAVPGEKLFF.

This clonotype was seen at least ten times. This CDR3 reads CASILQGNTEAFF. CDR3 DNA sequence: TGTGCCAGCATCCTACAGGGGAACACTGAAGCTTTCTTT. This chain connects TRBV6-1 to TRBJ1-1; possible D gene TRBD1, 6 bases. Per germline, CDR1 MNHNS and CDR2 SASEGT. Trimming pared 7 bases from V and 1 base from J, leaving 10 bases between. The CDR3 totals 13 residues.

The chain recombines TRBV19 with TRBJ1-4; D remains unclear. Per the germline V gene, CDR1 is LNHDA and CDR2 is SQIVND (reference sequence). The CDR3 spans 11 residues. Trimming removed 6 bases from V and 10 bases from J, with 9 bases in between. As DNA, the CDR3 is TGTGCCAGTAGCGAAACGGGAAAACTGTTTTTT. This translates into CASSETGKLFF.

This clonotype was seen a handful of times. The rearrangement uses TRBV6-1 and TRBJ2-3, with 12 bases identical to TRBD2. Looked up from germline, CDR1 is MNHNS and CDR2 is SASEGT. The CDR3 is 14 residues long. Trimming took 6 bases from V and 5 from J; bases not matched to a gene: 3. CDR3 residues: CASRLAGGRDTQYF. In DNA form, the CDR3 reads TGTGCCAGCAGACTAGCGGGAGGACGAGATACGCAGTATTTT.

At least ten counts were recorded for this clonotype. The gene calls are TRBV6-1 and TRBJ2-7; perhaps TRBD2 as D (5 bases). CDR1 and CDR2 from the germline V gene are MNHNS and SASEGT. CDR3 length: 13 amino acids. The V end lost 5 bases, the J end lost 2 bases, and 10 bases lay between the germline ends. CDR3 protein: CASSPGFTYEQYF. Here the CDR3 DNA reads TGTGCCAGCAGTCCGGGATTCACCTACGAGCAGTACTTC.

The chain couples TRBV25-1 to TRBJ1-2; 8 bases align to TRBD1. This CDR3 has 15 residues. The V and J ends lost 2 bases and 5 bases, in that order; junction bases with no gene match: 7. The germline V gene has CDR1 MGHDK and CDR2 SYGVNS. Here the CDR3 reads CASSEPQGARYGYTF. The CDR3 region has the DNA TGTGCCAGCAGTGAACCGCAGGGGGCGCGATATGGCTACACCTTC.

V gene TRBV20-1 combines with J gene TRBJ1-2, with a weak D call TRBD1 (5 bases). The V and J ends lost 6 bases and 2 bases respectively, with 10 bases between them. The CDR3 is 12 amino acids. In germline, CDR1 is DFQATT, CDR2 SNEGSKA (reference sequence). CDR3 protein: CSAGGLNYGYTF. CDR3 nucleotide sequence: TGCAGTGCCGGGGGTCTGAACTATGGCTACACCTTC.

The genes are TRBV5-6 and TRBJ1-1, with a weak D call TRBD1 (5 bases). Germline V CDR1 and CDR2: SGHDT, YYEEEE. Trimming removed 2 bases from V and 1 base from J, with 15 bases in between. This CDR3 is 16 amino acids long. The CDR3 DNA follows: TGTGCCAGCAGCTTCACAGGTGGTGGAACGAACACTGAAGCTTTCTTT. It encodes CASSFTGGGTNTEAFF.

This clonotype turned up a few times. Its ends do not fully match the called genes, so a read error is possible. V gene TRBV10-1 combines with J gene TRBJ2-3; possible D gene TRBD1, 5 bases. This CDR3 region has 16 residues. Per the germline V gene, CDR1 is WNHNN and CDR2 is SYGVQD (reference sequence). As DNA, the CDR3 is TGCGCCAGCAGTGAAGGTCGATCGCTTTTCACAGGTACGCAGTATTTT. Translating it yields CASSEGRSLFTGTQYF.

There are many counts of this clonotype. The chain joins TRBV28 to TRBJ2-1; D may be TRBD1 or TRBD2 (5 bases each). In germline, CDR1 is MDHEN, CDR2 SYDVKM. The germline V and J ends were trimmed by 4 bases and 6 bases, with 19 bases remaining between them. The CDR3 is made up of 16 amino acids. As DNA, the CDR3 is TGTGCCAGCAGTTCAGGGCACGGGGAGTTCAGCAATGAGCAGTTCTTC. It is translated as CASSSGHGEFSNEQFF.

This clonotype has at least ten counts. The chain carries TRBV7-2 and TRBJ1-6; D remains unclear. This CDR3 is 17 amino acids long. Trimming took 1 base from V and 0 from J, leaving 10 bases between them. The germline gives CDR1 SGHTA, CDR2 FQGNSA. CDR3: CASSLDGPSSYNSPLHF. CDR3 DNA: TGTGCCAGCAGCTTAGATGGCCCGAGCTCCTATAATTCACCCCTCCACTTT.

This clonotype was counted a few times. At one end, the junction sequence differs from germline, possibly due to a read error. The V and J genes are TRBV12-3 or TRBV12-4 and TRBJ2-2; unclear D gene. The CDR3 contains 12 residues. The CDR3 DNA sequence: TGTGCCAGCAGTCAAAACATCGGGGAGCTGTTTTTT. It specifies CASSQNIGELFF.

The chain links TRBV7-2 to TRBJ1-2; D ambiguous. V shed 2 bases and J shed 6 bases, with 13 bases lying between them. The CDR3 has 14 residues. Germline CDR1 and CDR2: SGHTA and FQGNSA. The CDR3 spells CASSLFLGNHGYTF. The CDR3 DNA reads TGTGCCAGCAGCTTATTTTTGGGGAATCATGGCTACACCTTC. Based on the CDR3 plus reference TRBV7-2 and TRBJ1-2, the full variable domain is GAGVSQSPSNKVTEKGKDVELRCDPISGHTALYWYRQSLGQGLEFLIYFQGNSAPDKSGLPSDRFSAERTGGSVSTLTIQRTQQEDSAVYLCASSLFLGNHGYTFGSGTRLTVV.